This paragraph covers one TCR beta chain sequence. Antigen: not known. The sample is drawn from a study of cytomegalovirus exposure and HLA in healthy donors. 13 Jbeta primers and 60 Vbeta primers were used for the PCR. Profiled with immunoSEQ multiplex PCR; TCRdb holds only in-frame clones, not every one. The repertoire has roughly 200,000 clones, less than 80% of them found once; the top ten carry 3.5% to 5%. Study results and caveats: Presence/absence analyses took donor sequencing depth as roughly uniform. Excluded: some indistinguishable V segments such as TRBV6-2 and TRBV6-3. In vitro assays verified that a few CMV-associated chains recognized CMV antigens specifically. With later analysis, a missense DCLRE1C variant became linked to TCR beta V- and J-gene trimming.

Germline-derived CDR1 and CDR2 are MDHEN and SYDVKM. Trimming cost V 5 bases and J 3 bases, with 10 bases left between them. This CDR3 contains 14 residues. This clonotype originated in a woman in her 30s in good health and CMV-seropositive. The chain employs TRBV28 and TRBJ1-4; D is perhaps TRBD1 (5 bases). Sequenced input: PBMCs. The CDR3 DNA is TGTGCCAGCAGTACCAGGGTGTCTAATGAAAAACTGTTTTTT. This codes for CASSTRVSNEKLFF.